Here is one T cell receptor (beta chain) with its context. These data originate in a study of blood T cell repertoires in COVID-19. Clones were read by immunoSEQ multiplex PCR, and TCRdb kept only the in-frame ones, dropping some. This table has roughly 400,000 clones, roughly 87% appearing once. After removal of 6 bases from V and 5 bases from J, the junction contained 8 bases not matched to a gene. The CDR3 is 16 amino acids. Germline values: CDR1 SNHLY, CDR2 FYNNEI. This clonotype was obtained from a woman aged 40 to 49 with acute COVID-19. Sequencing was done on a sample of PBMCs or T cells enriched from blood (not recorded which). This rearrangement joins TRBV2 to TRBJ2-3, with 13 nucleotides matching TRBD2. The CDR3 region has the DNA TGTGCCAGCAGAAGGGGACTAGCGGGGATCCGAGATACGCAGTATTTT. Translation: CASRRGLAGIRDTQYF. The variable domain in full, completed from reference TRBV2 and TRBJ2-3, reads EPEVTQTPSHQVTQMGQEVILRCVPISNHLYFYWYRQILGQKVEFLVSFYNNEISEKSEIFDDQFSVERPDGSNFTLKIRSTKLEDSAMYFCASRRGLAGIRDTQYFGPGTRLTVL.